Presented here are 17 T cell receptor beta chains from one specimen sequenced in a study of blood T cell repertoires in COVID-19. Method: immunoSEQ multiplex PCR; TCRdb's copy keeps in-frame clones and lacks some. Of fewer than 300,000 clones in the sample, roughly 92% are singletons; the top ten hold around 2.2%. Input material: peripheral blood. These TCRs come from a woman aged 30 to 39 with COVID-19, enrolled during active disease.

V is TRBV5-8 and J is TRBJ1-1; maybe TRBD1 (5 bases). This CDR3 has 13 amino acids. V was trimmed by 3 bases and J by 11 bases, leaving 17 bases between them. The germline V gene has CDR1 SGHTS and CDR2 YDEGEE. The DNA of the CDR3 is TGTGCCAGCAGCTCCCTGACGGGGGTAGTCGCTTTCTTT. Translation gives CASSSLTGVVAFF.

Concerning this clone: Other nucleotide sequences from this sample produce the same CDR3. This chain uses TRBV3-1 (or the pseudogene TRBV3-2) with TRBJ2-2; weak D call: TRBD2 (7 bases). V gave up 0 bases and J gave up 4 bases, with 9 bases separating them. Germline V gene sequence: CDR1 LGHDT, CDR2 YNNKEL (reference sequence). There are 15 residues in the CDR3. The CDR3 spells CASSQEGGPTGELFF. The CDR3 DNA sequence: TGTGCCAGCAGCCAAGAGGGGGGGCCCACCGGGGAGCTGTTTTTT.

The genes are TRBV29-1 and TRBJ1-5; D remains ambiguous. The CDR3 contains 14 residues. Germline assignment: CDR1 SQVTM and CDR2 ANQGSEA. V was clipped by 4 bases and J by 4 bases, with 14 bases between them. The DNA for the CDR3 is TGCAGCGTTGGTGAGGCTTCCATAAATCAGCCCCAGCATTTT. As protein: CSVGEASINQPQHF.

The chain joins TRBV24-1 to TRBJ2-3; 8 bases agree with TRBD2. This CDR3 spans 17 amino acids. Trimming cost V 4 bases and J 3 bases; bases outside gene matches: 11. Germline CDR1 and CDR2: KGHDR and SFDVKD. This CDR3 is CATSEGLSREETDTQYF. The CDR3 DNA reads TGTGCCACCAGTGAGGGTTTATCGCGGGAGGAAACAGATACGCAGTATTTT.

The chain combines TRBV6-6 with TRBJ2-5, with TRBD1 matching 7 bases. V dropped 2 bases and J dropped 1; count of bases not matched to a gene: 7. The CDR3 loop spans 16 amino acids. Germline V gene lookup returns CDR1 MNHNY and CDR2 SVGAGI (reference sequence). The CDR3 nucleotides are TGTGCCAGCAGTTACATCGCCGGACAGGTCCAAGAGACCCAGTACTTC. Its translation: CASSYIAGQVQETQYF.

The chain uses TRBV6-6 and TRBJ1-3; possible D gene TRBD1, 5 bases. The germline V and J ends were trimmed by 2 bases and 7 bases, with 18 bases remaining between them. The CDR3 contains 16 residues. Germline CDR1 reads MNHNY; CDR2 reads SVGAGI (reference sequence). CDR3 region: CASSYTEEFSGNTIYF. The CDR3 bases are TGTGCCAGCAGTTACACCGAGGAGTTCTCAGGGAACACCATATATTTT.

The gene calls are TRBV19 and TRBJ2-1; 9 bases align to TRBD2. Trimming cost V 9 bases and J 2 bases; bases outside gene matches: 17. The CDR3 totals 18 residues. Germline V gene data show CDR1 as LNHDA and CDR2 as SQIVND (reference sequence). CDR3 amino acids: CASNRDRQAGGAYNEQFF. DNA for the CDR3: TGTGCCAGCAACCGGGACCGCCAAGCGGGAGGCGCCTACAATGAGCAGTTCTTC.

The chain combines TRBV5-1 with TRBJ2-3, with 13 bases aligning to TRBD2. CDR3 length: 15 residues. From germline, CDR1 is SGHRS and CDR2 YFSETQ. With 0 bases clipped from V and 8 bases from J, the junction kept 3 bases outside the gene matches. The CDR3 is CASSLGTSGSATQYF. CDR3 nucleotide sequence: TGCGCCAGCAGCTTGGGGACTAGCGGGAGTGCTACGCAGTATTTT. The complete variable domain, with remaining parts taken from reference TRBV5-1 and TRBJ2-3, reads KAGVTQTPRYLIKTRGQQVTLSCSPISGHRSVSWYQQTPGQGLQFLFEYFSETQRNKGNFPGRFSGRQFSNSRSEMNVSTLELGDSALYLCASSLGTSGSATQYFGPGTRLTVL.

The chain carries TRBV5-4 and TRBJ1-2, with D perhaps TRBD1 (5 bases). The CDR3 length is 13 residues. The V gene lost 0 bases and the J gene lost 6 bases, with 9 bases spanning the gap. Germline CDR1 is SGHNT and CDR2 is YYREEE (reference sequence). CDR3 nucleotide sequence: TGTGCCAGCAGCTTGGTCGGGGGAAATGGCTACACCTTC. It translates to CASSLVGGNGYTF.

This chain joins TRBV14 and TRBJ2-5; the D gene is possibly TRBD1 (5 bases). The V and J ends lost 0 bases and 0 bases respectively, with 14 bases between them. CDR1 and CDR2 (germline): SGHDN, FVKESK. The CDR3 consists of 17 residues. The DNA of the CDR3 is TGTGCCAGCAGCCAAGATAGGGGCGCGGAATACCAAGAGACCCAGTACTTC. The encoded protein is CASSQDRGAEYQETQYF.

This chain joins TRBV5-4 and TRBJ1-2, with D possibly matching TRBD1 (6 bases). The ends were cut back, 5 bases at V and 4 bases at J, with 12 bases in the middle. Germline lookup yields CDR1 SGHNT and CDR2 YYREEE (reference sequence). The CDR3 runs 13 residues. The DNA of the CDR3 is TGTGCCAGCAGACCCACAGGGAGCTATGGCTACACCTTC. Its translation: CASRPTGSYGYTF.

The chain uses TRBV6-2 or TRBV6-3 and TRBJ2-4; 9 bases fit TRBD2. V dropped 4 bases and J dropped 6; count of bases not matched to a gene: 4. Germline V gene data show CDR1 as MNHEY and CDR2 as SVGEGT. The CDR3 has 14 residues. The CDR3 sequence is CASSSTSGINIQYF. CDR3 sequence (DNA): TGTGCCAGCAGTTCGACTAGCGGCATAAACATTCAGTACTTC.

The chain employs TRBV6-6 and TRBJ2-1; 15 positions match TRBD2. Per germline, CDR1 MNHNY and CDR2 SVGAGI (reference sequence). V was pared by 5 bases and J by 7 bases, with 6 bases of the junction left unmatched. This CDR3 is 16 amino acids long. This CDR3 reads CASSGGLAGGWNEQFF. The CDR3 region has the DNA TGTGCCAGCAGTGGGGGACTAGCGGGAGGTTGGAATGAGCAGTTCTTC.

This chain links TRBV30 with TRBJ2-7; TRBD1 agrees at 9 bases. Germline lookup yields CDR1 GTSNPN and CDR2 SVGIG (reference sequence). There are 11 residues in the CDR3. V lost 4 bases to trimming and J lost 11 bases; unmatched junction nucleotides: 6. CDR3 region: CAWNGQGWKYF. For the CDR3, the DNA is TGTGCCTGGAACGGACAGGGGTGGAAGTACTTC.

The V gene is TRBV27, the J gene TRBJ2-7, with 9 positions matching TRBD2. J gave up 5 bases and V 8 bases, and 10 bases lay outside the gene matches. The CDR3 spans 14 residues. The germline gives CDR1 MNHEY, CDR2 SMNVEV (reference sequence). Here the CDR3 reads CASGRVAGVHEQYF. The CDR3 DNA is TGTGCCAGCGGTAGGGTAGCGGGAGTTCACGAGCAGTACTTC.

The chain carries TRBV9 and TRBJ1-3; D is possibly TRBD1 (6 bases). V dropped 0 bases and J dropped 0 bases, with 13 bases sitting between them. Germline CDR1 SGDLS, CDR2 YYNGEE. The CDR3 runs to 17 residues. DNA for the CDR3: TGTGCCAGCAGCGTAGCCGACAGGCCAAGCTCTGGAAACACCATATATTTT. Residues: CASSVADRPSSGNTIYF.

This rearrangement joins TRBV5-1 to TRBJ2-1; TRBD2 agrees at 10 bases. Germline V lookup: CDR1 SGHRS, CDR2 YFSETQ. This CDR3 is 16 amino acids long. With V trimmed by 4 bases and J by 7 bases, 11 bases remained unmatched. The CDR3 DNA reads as TGCGCCAGCAGCGCGGACCCTAGCGGGAGAATGAATGAGCAGTTCTTC. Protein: CASSADPSGRMNEQFF.